The text below deals with one T cell receptor beta chain. The method was immunoSEQ multiplex PCR; TCRdb's version includes in-frame clones alone and lacks a portion of them. The sample lists over 90,000 clones; roughly 90% were seen once. The entry originates in a study of blood T cell repertoires in COVID-19. Germline CDR1 SQVTM, CDR2 ANQGSEA. V was cut by 3 bases and J by 7 bases, with 12 bases left in between. The CDR3 contains 13 residues. The chain recombines TRBV29-1 with TRBJ1-4; D might be TRBD1 (5 bases). The sequence was collected from a human donor in a cohort sampled during active COVID-19. Sequencing was carried out using peripheral blood. The CDR3 loop reads CSVDSGHGEKLFF. CDR3 nucleotide sequence: TGCAGCGTTGATTCAGGGCATGGTGAAAAACTGTTTTTT.